This T cell receptor beta chain originates from a study of T cells in Graves' hyperthyroidism and ophthalmopathy. Overall study results and limits: Blood also held most thyroid clonotypes expanded beyond 0.001. Using 13 V-J features, a model discriminated ophthalmopathy from stable hyperthyroidism.

This clonotype was found many times. As yet, its antigen is unknown. What was amplified from RNA transcripts were TCR beta CDR3 regions. When the TCR CDR3 underwent first-round RT-PCR, the HTBI primer set was used. TCRdb passed the multiplex PCR reads through MiXCR, listing each CDR3 protein once. The table lists around 690,000 distinct CDR3 sequences, around 15% of them singletons. Trimming stripped 1 base from V and 1 base from J, with 13 bases between. Germline V gene lookup returns CDR1 SGHTA and CDR2 FQGNSA. CDR3 size: 16 residues. The sequence derives from a man aged 45-65 years with Graves' hyperthyroidism. The sample consisted of blood. The chain combines TRBV7-2 with TRBJ1-1, with D unclear. Here the CDR3 DNA reads TGTGCCAGCAGCTTAGTGGGCAGGACCACGAACACTGAAGCTTTCTTT. It encodes CASSLVGRTTNTEAFF.